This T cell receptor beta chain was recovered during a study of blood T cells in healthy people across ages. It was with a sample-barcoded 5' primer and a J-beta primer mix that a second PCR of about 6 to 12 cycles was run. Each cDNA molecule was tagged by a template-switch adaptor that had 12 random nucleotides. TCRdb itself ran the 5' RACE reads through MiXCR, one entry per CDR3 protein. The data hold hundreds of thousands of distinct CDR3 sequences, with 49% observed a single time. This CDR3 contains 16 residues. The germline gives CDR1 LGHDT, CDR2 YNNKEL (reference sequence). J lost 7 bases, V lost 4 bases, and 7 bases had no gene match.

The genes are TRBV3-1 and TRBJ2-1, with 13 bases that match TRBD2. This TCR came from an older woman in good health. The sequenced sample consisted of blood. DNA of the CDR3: TGTGCCAGCAGCCTCCGACTAGCGGGAGGTGTAAATGAGCAGTTCTTC. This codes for CASSLRLAGGVNEQFF.